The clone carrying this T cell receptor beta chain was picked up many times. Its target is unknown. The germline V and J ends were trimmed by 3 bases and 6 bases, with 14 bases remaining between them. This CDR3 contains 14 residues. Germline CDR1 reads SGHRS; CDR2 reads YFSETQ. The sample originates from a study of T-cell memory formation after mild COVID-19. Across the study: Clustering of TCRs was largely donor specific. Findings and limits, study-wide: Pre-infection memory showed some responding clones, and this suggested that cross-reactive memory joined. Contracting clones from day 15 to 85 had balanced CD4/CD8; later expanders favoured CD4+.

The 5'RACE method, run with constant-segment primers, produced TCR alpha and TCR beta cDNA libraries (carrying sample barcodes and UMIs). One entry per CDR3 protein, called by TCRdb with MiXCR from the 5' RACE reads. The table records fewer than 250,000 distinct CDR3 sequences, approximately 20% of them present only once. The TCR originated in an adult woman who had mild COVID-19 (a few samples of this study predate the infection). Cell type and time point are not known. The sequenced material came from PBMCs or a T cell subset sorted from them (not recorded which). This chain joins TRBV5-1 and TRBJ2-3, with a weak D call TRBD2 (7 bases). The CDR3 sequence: CASSSTRGADTQYF. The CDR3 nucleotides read TGCGCCAGCAGCTCCACCCGGGGGGCGGATACGCAGTATTTT.